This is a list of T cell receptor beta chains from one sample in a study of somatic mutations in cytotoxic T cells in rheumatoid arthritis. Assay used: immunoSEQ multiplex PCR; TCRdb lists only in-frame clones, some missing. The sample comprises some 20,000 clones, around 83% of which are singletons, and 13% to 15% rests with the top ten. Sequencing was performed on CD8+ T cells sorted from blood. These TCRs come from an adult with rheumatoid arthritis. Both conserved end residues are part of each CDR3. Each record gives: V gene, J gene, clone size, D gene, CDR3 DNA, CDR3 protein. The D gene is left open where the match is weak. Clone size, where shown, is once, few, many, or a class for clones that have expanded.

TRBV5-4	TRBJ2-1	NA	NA	TGTGCCAGCAGCCCCACCGGGGGCCACAATGAGCAGTTCTTC	CASSPTGGHNEQFF
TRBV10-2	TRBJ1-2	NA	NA	TGCGCCAGCAGCACAGGTCCCGACTATGGCTACACCTTC	CASSTGPDYGYTF
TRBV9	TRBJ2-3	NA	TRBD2	TGTGCCAGCAGCGTTGGTAGCGGGGGTGATACGCAGTATTTT	CASSVGSGGDTQYF
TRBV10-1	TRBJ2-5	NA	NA	TGCGCCAGCAACCTTCTTACCCGTAGGAGAAAGACCCAGTACTTC	CASNLLTRRRKTQYF
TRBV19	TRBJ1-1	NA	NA	TGTGCCAGTAGTATCTACAGGGTGGACACTGAAGCTTTCTTT	CASSIYRVDTEAFF
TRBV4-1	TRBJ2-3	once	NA	TGCGCCAGCAGCCCGGAAACAGGTTACACAGATACGCAGTATTTT	CASSPETGYTDTQYF
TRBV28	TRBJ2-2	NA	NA	TGTGCCAGCAGTTTAGGTGAAAGGGGGATGCCCGGGGAGCTGTTTTTT	CASSLGERGMPGELFF
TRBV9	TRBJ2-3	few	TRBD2	TGTGCCAGCAGCTGGGGACTAGCGGGAAACACAGATACGCAGTATTTT	CASSWGLAGNTDTQYF
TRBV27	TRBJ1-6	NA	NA	TGTGCCAGCAGTTCAGCCTATAATTCACCCCTCCACTTT	CASSSAYNSPLHF
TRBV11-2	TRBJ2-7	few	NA	TGTGCCAGCAGCCCACGGACCTACGAGCAGTACTTC	CASSPRTYEQYF
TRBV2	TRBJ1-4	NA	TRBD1	TGTGCCAGCAGTTTCATAAACAGGGGGCACGAAAAACTGTTTTTT	CASSFINRGHEKLFF
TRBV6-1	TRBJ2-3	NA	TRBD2	TGTGCCAGCAGTGAAAATGCGGGGCGGGGGGAAGATACGCAGTATTTT	CASSENAGRGEDTQYF
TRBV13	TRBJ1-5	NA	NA	TGTGCCAGCAGCTCTCAAGGGGCTAGAAATCAGCCCCAGCATTTT	CASSSQGARNQPQHF
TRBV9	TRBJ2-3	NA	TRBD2	TGTGCCAGCAGCGTAGGGCTAGCGGAGGACGCAGATACGCAGTATTTT	CASSVGLAEDADTQYF
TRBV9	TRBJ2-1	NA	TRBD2	TGTGCCAGCAGCCCCAGCGGGGGCTCCTACAATGAGCAGTTCTTC	CASSPSGGSYNEQFF
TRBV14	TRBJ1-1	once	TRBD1	TGTGCCAGCAGCCAACGGCGGACAGGAAGTGAAGCTTTCTTT	CASSQRRTGSEAFF
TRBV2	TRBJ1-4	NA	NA	TGTGCCAGCAACCTCCGGGATCGGGAACTGTTTTTT	CASNLRDRELFF
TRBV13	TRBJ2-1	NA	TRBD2	TGTGCCAGCAGCTTAGGCCTAAGGCTAGCGGGAGGGGTCAATGAGCAGTTCTTC	CASSLGLRLAGGVNEQFF
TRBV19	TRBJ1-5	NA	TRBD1	TGTGCCAGCGACAGGGATTGGGGCAATTATCAGCCCCAGCATTTT	CASDRDWGNYQPQHF
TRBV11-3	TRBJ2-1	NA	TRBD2	TGTGCCAGCAGCCCACGACTAGCGGGAGGGCCTCATGATGAGCAGTTCTTC	CASSPRLAGGPHDEQFF
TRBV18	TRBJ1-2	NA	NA	TGTGCCAGCTCAATAAATACCGGGATTAAATATGGCTACACCTTC	CASSINTGIKYGYTF
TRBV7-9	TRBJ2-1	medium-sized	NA	TGTGCCAGCAGCCAAACACTAGGAACCTACAATGAGCAGTTCTTC	CASSQTLGTYNEQFF
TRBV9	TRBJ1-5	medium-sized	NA	TGTGCCAGCAGCCTCGGGAGGAGCCCAGATCAGCCCCAGCATTTT	CASSLGRSPDQPQHF
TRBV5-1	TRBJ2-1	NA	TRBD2	TGCGCCAGCAGCTTGGCTGGACTAGCTTCCTACAATGAGCAGTTCTTC	CASSLAGLASYNEQFF
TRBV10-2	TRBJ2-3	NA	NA	TGCGCCAGTACTAACGATGAGGCCACTGGCACAGATACGCAGTATTTT	CASTNDEATGTDTQYF
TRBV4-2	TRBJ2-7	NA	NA	TGTGCCAGCAGCCAAGAGGTTTCCGGGGGAGCCCGTGGTGAGCAGTACTTC	CASSQEVSGGARGEQYF
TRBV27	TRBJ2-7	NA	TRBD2	TGTGCCAGCAGTTCGGGACTAGCAGGATACGAGCAGTACTTC	CASSSGLAGYEQYF
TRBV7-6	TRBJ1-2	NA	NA	TGTGCCAGCAGCTTAGAACCCGGCTACTATGGCTACACCTTC	CASSLEPGYYGYTF
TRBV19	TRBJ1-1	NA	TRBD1	TGTGCCAGTAGTATAGACAGGGGGTACACTGAAGCTTTCTTT	CASSIDRGYTEAFF
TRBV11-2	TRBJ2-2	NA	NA	TGTGCCAGCAGCTTCGTTAACACCGGGGAGCTGTTTTTT	CASSFVNTGELFF
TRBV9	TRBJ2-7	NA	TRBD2	TGTGCCAGCAGCCCCGGAGAGGAGGGACTAGCTTACGAGCAGTACTTC	CASSPGEEGLAYEQYF
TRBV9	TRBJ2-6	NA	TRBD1	TGTGCCAGCAGCCTTGGGACAGGGGGGTTTTCTGGGGCCAACGTCCTGACTTTC	CASSLGTGGFSGANVLTF
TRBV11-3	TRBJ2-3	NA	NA	TGTGCCAGCAGCTTATCGGTGGATACGCAGTATTTT	CASSLSVDTQYF
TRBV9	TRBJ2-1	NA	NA	TGTGCCAGCAGCACGACCCATTGGGATGAGCAGTTCTTC	CASSTTHWDEQFF
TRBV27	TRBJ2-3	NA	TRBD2	TGTGCCAGCAGTCAAACTAGCGGGATAACAGATACGCAGTATTTT	CASSQTSGITDTQYF
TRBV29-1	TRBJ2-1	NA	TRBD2	TGCAGCGCAGCCGGGACTAGCGGGAGAAATGAGCAGTTCTTC	CSAAGTSGRNEQFF
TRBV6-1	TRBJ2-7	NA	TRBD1	TGTGCCAGCACCGGGACAGGGTTGAACTACGAGCAGTACTTC	CASTGTGLNYEQYF
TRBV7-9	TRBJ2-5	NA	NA	TGTGCCAGCAGCGCCCCCCTAGTCCCAGAGACCCAGTACTTC	CASSAPLVPETQYF
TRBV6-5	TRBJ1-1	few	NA	TGTGCCAGCAGTTACCAGGGTATGAGCACTGAAGCTTTCTTT	CASSYQGMSTEAFF
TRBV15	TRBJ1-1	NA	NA	TGTGCCACCAGCAGAGATCGGGGGGCCAACACTGAAGCTTTCTTT	CATSRDRGANTEAFF
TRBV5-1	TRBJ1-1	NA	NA	TGCGCCAGCAGCTTGGGGGCAGGGAACACTGAAGCTTTCTTT	CASSLGAGNTEAFF
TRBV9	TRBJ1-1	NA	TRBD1	TGTGCCAGCAGCGGTCGGGGGACAGGGGGGAACACTGAAGCTTTCTTT	CASSGRGTGGNTEAFF
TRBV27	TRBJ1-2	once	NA	TGTGCCATCTACGGGGGAAGGTATGGCTACACCTTC	CAIYGGRYGYTF
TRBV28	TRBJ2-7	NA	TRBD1	TGTGCCAGCAGTTTCCTGCGGGCCCAGGGGGCCTACGAGCAGTACTTC	CASSFLRAQGAYEQYF
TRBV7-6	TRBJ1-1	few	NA	TGTGCCAGCAGCTTAGAAGCAGAACTGAACACTGAAGCTTTCTTT	CASSLEAELNTEAFF
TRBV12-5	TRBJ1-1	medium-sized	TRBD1	TGTGCTAGTGGTTTGGGGACAGGCACTGAAGCTTTCTTT	CASGLGTGTEAFF
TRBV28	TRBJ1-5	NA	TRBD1	TGTGCCAGCTTAAGACAGGGTCGTCAGCCCCAGCATTTT	CASLRQGRQPQHF